The sequence of this T cell receptor (beta chain) was determined in a study of blood T cell repertoires in COVID-19. As for the study in general: Italy, Spain and the United States were the sources of the convalescent and acute COVID-19 samples. T cells, B-cell-depleted T cells, or PBMCs supplied cDNA or gDNA.

Trimming removed 4 bases from V and 4 bases from J, with 14 bases in between. The CDR3 has 15 amino acids. The germline V gene has CDR1 SGHVS and CDR2 FQNEAQ. Original processing methods: From reference gene primer amplification, estimates of nucleated cell counts were derived. The method was immunoSEQ multiplex PCR; TCRdb's version includes in-frame clones alone and lacks a portion of them. V, J and clone size derive from that table, while D and trimming were established from the DNA sequence. The data show 100,000 to 150,000 clones, with roughly 87% seen just once and over 25% held by the top ten. The V call is TRBV7-8, the J call TRBJ1-3, with D possibly matching TRBD1 (5 bases). The specimen was peripheral blood. This TCR derives from a woman of 80 years or more with acute or convalescent COVID-19. In DNA, the CDR3 is TGTGCCAGCAGCTCCCAGGGACTAGGGGGAAACACCATATATTTT. It yields the protein CASSSQGLGGNTIYF.